Sequencing of this T cell receptor beta chain was carried out in a study of T cell repertoires in cytomegalovirus infection. Study-level information: Recently identified HLA-C-restricted CMV epitopes and well-studied HLA-B-restricted CMV epitopes were used by the study. Matching HLA type, along with CMV infection, was indicated by public TCR beta signatures.

The germline gives CDR1 LGHNA, CDR2 YSLEER. V dropped 1 base and J dropped 13 bases, with 19 bases sitting between them. The CDR3 loop spans 14 amino acids. Points from the study as a whole: The ex vivo response was dominated by HLA-C-restricted CMV-specific TCR beta clonotypes. Carriers of CMV and the relevant HLA type were discriminated by public TCR beta frequency.

TCRdb passed the reads through MiXCR, listing each CDR3 protein once. The sample has some 920,000 distinct CDR3 sequences; roughly 30% are singletons. This clonotype has only a few counts. Its antigen is not known. The chain links TRBV4-3 to TRBJ1-1, with D unclear. Sequenced material: cultured CD8+ T cells from PBMCs, taken from culture after CMV antigen stimulation. This TCR was sampled from a human donor in good health (CMV status not recorded). Some clones in this sample may be carry-over from other donors' samples. CDR3 DNA sequence: TGCGCCAGCAGCCAAGGGGATTTTCCTTATTGGATTTTCTTT. The encoded protein is CASSQGDFPYWIFF.